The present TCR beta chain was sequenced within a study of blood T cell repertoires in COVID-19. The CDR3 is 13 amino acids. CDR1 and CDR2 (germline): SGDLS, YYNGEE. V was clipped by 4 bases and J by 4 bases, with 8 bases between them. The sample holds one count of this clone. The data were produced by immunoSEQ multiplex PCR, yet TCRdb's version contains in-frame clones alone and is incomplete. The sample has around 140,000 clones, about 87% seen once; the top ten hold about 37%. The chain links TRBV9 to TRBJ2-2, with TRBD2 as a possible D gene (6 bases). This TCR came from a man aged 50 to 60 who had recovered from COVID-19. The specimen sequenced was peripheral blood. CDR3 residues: CASSPGGTGELFF. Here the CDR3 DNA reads TGTGCCAGCAGCCCCGGGGGCACCGGGGAGCTGTTTTTT. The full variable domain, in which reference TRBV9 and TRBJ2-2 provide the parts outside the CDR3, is DSGVTQTPKHLITATGQRVTLRCSPRSGDLSVYWYQQSLDQGLQFLIQYYNGEERAKGNILERFSAQQFPDLHSELNLSSLELGDSALYFCASSPGGTGELFFGEGSRLTVL.